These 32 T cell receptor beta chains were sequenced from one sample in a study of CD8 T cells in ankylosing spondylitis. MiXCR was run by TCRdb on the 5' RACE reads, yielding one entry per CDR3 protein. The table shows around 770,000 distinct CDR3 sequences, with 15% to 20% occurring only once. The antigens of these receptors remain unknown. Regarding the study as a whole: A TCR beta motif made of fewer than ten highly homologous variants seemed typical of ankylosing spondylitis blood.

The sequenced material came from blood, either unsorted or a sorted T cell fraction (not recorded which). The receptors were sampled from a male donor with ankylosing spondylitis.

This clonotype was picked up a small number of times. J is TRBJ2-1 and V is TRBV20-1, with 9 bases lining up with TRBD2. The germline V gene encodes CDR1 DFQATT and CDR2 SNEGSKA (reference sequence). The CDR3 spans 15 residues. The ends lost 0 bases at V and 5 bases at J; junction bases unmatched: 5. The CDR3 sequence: CSAREREGGHNEQFF. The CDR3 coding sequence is TGCAGTGCTAGAGAGCGGGAGGGGGGGCACAATGAGCAGTTCTTC.

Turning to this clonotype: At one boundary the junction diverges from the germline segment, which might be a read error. CDR3 residues: CGSSAFARSNQPQHF. The CDR3 nucleotides read TGTGGCAGCAGTGCATTCGCGCGTAGCAATCAGCCCCAGCATTTT. The V call is TRBV6-1, the J call TRBJ1-5; no clear D. Germline loops: CDR1 MNHNS, CDR2 SASEGT. This CDR3 region has 15 residues.

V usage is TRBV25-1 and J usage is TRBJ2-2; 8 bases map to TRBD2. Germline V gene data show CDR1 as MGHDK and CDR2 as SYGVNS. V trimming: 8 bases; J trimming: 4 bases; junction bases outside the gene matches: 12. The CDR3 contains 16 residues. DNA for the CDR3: TGTGCCAGCGGACCGGGACTAGGGGGACCCACCGGGGAGCTGTTTTTT. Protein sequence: CASGPGLGGPTGELFF.

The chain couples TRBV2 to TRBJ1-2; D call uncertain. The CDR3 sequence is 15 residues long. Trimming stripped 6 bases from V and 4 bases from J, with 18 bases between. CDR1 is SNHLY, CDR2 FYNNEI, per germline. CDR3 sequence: CASRGSQNSGYGYTF. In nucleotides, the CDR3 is TGTGCCAGCAGAGGTTCCCAGAACAGTGGCTATGGCTACACCTTC.

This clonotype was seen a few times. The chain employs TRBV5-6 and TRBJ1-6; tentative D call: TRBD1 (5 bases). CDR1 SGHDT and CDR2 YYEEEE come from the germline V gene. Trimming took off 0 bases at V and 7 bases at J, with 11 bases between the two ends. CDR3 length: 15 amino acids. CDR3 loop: CASSLGAGRNSPLHF. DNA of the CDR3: TGTGCCAGCAGCTTGGGGGCAGGGCGAAATTCACCCCTCCACTTT.

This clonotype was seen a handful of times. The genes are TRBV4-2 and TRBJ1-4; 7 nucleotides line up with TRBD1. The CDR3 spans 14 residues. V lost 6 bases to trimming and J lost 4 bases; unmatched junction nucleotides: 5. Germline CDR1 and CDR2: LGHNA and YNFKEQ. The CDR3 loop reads CASSPGQHNEKLFF. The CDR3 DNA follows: TGTGCCAGCAGTCCGGGACAGCATAATGAAAAACTGTTTTTT.

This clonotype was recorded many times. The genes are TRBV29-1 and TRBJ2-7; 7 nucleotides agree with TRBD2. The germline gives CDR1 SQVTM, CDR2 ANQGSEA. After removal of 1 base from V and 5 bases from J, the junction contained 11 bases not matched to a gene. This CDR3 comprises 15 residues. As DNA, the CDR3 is TGCAGCGTTGAAGGGGGTAGTGGCGGGAGTGACGAGCAGTACTTC. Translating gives CSVEGGSGGSDEQYF.

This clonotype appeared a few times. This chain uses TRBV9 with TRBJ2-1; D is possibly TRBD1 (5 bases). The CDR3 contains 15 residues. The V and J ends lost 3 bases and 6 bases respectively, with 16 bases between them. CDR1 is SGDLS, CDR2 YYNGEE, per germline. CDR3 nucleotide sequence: TGTGCCAGCAGCGGAGAGCAGGGCAGGTTCAATGAGCAGTTCTTC. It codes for CASSGEQGRFNEQFF.

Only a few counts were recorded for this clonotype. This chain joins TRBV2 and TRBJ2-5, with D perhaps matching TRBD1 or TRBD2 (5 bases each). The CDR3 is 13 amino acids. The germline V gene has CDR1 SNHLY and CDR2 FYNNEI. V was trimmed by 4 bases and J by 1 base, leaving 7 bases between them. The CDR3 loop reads CASSGDVQETQYF. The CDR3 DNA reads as TGTGCCAGCAGTGGGGACGTCCAAGAGACCCAGTACTTC.

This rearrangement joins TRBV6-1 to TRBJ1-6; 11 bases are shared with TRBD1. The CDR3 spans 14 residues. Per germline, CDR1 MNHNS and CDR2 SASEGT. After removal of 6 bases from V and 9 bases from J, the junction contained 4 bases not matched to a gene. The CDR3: CASRGTGGFSPLHF. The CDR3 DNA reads TGTGCCAGCAGAGGGACAGGGGGTTTTTCACCCCTCCACTTT.

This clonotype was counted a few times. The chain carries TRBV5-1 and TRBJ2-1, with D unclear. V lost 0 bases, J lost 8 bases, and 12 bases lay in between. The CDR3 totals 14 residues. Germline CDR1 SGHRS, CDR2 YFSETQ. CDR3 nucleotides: TGCGCCAGCAGCTTGGCCGACCCTCGCGATGAGCAGTTCTTC. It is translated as CASSLADPRDEQFF.

Written as DNA, the CDR3 is TGTGCCAGCAGTCCCTCCTCTGGGGGGCCAGAAAAACTGTTTTTT. Translating it yields CASSPSSGGPEKLFF. This chain links TRBV12-3 or TRBV12-4 with TRBJ1-4; maybe TRBD1 (6 bases). The CDR3 sequence is 15 residues long. V lost 5 bases to trimming and J lost 8 bases, with 18 bases between them.

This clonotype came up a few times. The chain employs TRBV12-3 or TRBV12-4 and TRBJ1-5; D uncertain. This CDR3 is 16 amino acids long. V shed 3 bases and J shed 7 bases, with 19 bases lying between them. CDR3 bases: TGTGCCAGCAGTTTGGACCAGGCATCGTCGGGCCAGCCCCAGCATTTT. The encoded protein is CASSLDQASSGQPQHF.

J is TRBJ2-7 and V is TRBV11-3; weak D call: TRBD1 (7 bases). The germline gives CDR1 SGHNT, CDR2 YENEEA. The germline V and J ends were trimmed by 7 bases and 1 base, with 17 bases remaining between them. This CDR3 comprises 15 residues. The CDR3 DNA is TGTGCCAGCAACAATGCGGCAGGGGGGTCCTACGAGCAGTACTTC. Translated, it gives CASNNAAGGSYEQYF.

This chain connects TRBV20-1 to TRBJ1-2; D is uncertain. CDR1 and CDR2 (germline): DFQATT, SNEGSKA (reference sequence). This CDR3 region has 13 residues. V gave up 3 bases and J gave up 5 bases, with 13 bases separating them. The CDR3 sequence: CSASRGVKYGYTF. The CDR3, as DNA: TGCAGTGCTAGTCGCGGGGTTAAGTATGGCTACACCTTC.

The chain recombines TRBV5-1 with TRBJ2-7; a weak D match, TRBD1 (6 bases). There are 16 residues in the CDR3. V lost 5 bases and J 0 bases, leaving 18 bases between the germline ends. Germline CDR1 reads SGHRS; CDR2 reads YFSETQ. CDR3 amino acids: CASRAGDTITSYEQYF. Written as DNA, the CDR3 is TGCGCCAGCAGGGCAGGGGATACAATCACCTCCTACGAGCAGTACTTC. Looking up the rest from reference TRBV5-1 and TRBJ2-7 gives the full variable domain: KAGVTQTPRYLIKTRGQQVTLSCSPISGHRSVSWYQQTPGQGLQFLFEYFSETQRNKGNFPGRFSGRQFSNSRSEMNVSTLELGDSALYLCASRAGDTITSYEQYFGPGTRLTVT.

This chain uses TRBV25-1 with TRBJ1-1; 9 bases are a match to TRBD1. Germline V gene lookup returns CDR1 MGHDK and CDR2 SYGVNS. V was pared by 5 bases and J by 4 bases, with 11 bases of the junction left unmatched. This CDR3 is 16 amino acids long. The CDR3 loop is CASSHPLQTGGTEAFF. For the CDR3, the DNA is TGTGCCAGCAGTCACCCTCTTCAGACAGGGGGCACTGAAGCTTTCTTT.

The CDR3 DNA follows: TGTGCCAGCAGTCCAAGACTAGCCGATGAGCAGTTCTTC. Its protein product is CASSPRLADEQFF. The chain carries TRBV28 and TRBJ2-1; TRBD2 matches 7 bases. Germline V gives CDR1 MDHEN, CDR2 SYDVKM. J gave up 8 bases and V 5 bases, and 6 bases lay outside the gene matches. The CDR3 length is 13 residues.

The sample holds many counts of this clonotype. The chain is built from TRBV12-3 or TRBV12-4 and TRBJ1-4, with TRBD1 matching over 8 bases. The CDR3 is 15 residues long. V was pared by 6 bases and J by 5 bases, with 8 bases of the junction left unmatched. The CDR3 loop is CASSPRTGLNEKLFF. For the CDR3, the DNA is TGTGCCAGCAGCCCTCGGACAGGGCTGAATGAAAAACTGTTTTTT.

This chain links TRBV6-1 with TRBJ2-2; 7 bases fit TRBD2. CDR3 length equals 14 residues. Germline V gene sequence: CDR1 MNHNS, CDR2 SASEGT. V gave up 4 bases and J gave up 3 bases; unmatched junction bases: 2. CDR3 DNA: TGTGCCAGCAGTGTAAGCGGGGACACCGGGGAGCTGTTTTTT. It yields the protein CASSVSGDTGELFF.

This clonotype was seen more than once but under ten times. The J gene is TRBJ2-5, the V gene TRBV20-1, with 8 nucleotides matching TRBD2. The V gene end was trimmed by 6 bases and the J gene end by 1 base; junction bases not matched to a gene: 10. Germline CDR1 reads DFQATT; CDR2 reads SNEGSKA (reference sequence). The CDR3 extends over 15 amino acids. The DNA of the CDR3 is TGCAGTGCCCAGCGCCTTGCGGGAGGCCAAGAGACCCAGTACTTC. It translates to CSAQRLAGGQETQYF.

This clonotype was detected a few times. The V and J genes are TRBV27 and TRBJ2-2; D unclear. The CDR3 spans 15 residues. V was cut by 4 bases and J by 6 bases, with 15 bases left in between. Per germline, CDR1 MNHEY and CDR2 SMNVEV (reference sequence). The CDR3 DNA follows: TGTGCCAGCAGTTCGCTTGAGGCGTCCCCCGGGGAGCTGTTTTTT. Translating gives CASSSLEASPGELFF.

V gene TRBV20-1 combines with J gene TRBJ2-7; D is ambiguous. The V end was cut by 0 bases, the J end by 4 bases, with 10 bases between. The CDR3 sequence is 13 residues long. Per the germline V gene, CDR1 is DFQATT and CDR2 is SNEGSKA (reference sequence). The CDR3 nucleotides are TGCAGTGCTAGAGATCCTCCAAGTTACGAGCAGTACTTC. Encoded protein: CSARDPPSYEQYF.

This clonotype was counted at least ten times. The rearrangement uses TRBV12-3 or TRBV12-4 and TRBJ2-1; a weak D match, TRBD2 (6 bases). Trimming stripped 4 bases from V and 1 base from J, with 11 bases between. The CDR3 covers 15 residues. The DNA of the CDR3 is TGTGCCAGCAGTTCTGGCGGGGCTTCCTACAATGAGCAGTTCTTC. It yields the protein CASSSGGASYNEQFF.

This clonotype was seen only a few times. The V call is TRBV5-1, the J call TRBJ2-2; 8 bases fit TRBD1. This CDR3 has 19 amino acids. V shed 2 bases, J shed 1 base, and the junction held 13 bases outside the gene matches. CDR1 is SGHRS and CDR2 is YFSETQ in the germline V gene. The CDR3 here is CASSFWGLSGTGNTGELFF. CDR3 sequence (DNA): TGCGCCAGCAGCTTCTGGGGCCTATCCGGGACAGGGAACACCGGGGAGCTGTTTTTT.

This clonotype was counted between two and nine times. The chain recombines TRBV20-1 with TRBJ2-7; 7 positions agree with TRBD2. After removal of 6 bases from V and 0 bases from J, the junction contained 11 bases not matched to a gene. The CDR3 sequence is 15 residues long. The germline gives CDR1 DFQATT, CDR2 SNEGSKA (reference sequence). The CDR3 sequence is CSAPGLAVSSYEQYF. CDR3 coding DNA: TGCAGTGCCCCCGGGCTAGCGGTTTCCTCCTACGAGCAGTACTTC.

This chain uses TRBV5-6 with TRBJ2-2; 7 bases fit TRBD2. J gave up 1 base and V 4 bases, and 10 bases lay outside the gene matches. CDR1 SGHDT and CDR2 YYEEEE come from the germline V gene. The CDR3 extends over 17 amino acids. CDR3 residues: CASSVRPTSWNTGELFF. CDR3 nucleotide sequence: TGTGCCAGCAGCGTCCGACCGACTAGCTGGAACACCGGGGAGCTGTTTTTT.

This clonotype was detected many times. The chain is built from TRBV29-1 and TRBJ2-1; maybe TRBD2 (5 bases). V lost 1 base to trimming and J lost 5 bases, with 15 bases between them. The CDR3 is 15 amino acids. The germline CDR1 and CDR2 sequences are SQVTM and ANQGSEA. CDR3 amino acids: CSVEGAGPSDNEQFF. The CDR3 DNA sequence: TGCAGCGTTGAAGGGGCGGGCCCCTCAGACAATGAGCAGTTCTTC.

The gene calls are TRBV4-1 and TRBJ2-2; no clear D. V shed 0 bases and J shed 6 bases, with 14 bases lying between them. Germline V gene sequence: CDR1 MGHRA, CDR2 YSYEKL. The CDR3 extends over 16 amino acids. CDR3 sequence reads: CASSQEAVPTSGELFF. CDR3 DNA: TGCGCCAGCAGCCAAGAGGCCGTGCCGACCTCCGGGGAGCTGTTTTTT.

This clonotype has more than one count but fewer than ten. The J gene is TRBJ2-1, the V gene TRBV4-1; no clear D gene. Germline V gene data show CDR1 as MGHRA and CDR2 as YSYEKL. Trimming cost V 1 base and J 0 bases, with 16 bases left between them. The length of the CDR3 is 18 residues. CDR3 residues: CASSQGGSNSPSYNEQFF. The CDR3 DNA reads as TGCGCCAGCAGCCAAGGGGGATCAAACTCCCCCTCCTACAATGAGCAGTTCTTC.

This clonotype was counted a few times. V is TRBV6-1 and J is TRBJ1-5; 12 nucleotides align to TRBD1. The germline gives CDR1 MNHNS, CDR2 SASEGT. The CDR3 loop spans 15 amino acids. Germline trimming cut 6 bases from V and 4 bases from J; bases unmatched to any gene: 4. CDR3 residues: CASRRDRGRNQPQHF. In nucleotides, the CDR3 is TGTGCCAGCAGAAGGGACAGGGGGCGTAATCAGCCCCAGCATTTT.

In nucleotides, the CDR3 is TGCGCCAGCAGCCAAGATGGCGGGGGGAGCTCCTACGAGCAGTACTTC. This translates into CASSQDGGGSSYEQYF. The rearrangement links TRBV4-3 to TRBJ2-7; 8 bases align to TRBD2. From germline, CDR1 is LGHNA and CDR2 YSLEER. V dropped 0 bases and J dropped 0; count of bases not matched to a gene: 4. The CDR3 is made up of 16 amino acids.